Detailed here is one TCR beta chain. This sample is part of a study of blood T cell repertoires in COVID-19. Study background: The origin of the acute and convalescent COVID-19 samples was the United States, Italy and Spain.

The CDR3 spans 23 residues. Losses at the gene ends were 4 bases for V and 0 bases for J; bases not matched to a gene: 21. CDR1 MDHEN and CDR2 SYDVKM come from the germline V gene. Authors' analysis steps: Reference gene primer amplification gave estimated nucleated cell counts. The method was immunoSEQ multiplex PCR; TCRdb's version includes in-frame clones alone and lacks a portion of them. Clone size and V and J calls were adopted from that table, with D and trimming inferred from the DNA. The table shows approximately 100,000 clones, with more than 70% occurring only once. The receptor was isolated from a woman aged 55-70 years with acute or convalescent COVID-19. The chain employs TRBV28 and TRBJ2-6; 10 positions agree with TRBD1. The sample comprised peripheral blood. DNA of the CDR3: TGTGCCAGCAGTTCAAAATACCCCGGGACAGGGGATACAGTAAGCTCTGGGGCCAACGTCCTGACTTTC. Protein sequence: CASSSKYPGTGDTVSSGANVLTF. Complete variable domain (other parts from reference TRBV28 and TRBJ2-6): DVKVTQSSRYLVKRTGEKVFLECVQDMDHENMFWYRQDPGLGLRLIYFSYDVKMKEKGDIPEGYSVSREKKERFSLILESASTNQTSMYLCASSSKYPGTGDTVSSGANVLTFGAGSRLTVL.